This note documents a single T cell receptor (beta chain) sequence. Its antigen is unknown. V was pared by 7 bases and J by 3 bases, with 12 bases of the junction left unmatched. The CDR3 has 16 amino acids. Germline V gene lookup returns CDR1 LNHDA and CDR2 SQIVND (reference sequence). This entry is derived from a study of vaccination and CD4 T cells after COVID-19. The sample's treatment: approximately nine-day PBMC culture with coronavirus spike peptide pools or control peptides (ViraFEST assay). CD4+ T-cell collection from the unexposed donor predated the COVID-19 pandemic (2011-2018). Cultured CD4+ T cell DNA was sequenced using the Oncomine TCR Beta short-read assay. Once CD4+ T cells had been cultured, genomic DNA was extracted from them. TCRdb reprocessed the PCR reads with MiXCR, giving one entry per CDR3 protein. This table has approximately 7,600 distinct CDR3 sequences, approximately 49% appearing once.

The sample comprised CD4+ T cells from blood, cultured in vitro. This clonotype was sampled from a human donor in good health. The V and J genes are TRBV19 and TRBJ1-1, with 9 bases matching TRBD1. CDR3 nucleotide sequence: TGTGCCAGTACCCATCACAGGGGGCTGTTGGACACTGAAGCTTTCTTT. Its translation: CASTHHRGLLDTEAFF.